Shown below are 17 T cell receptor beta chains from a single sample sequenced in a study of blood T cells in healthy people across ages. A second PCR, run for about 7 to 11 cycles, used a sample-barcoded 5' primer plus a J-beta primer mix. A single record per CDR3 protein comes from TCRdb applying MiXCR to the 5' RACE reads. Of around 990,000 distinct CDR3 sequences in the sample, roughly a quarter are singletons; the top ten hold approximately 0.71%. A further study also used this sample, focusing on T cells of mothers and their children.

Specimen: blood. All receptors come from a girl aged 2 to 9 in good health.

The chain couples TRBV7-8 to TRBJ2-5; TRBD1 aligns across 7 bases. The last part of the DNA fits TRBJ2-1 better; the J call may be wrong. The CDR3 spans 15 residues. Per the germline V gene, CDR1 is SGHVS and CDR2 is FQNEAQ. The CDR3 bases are TGTGCCAGCAGCTTCGAGGGGGCCTATACCAATGAGCAGTTCTTC. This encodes CASSFEGAYTNEQFF.

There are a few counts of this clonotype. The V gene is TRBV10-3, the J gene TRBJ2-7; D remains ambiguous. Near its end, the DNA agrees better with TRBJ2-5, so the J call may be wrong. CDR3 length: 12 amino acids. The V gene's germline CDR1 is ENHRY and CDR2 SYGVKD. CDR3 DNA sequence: TGTGCCATCAGTGAGACGAGGGAGACCCAGTACTTC. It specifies CAISETRETQYF.

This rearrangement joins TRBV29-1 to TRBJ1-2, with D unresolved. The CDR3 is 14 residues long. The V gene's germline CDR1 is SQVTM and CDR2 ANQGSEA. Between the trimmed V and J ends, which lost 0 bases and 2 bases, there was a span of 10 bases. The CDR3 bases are TGCAGCGTTGAAGATCCCAGCCTGAACTATGGCTACACCTTC. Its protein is CSVEDPSLNYGYTF.

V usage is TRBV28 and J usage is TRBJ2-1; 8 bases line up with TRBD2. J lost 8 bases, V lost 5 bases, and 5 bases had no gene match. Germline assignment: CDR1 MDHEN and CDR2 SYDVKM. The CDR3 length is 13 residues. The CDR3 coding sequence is TGTGCCAGCAGTGTAGGGCGGGGGGATGAGCAGTTCTTC. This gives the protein CASSVGRGDEQFF.

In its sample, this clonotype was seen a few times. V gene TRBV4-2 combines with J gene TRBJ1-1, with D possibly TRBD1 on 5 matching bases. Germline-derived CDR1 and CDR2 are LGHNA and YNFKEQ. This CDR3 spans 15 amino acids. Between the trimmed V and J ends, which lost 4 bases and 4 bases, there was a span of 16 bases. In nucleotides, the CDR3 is TGTGCCAGCAGCCCCAGGGAATTACTGAGCACTGAAGCTTTCTTT. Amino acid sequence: CASSPRELLSTEAFF.

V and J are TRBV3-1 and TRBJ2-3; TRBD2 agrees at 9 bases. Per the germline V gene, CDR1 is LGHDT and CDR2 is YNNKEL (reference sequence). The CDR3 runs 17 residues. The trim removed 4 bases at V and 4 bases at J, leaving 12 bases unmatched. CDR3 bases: TGTGCCAGCAGCCCTAGCCGACTAGCGGAGATCGCAGATACGCAGTATTTT. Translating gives CASSPSRLAEIADTQYF.

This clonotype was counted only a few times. CDR3: CASSHNRGRSYNEQFF. The DNA of the CDR3 is TGTGCCAGCAGCCATAACAGGGGTAGATCCTACAATGAGCAGTTCTTC. The gene calls are TRBV13 and TRBJ2-1; 7 positions agree with TRBD1. The CDR3 loop spans 16 amino acids. V shed 5 bases, J shed 1 base, and the junction held 8 bases outside the gene matches. Germline CDR1 is PRHDT and CDR2 is FYEKMQ (reference sequence).

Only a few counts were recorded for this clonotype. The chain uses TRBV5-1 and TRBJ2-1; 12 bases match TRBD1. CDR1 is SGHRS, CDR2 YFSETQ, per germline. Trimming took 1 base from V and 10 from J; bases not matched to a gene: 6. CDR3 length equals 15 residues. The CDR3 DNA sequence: TGCGCCAGCAGCTTGTTTGGGACAGGGGGCGTCGAGCAGTTCTTC. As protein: CASSLFGTGGVEQFF.

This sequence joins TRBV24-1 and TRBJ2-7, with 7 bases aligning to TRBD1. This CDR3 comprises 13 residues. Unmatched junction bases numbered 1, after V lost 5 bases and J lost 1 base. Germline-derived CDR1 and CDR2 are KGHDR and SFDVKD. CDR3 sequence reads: CATSGDRSYEQYF. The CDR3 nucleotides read TGTGCCACCAGTGGGGACAGATCCTACGAGCAGTACTTC.

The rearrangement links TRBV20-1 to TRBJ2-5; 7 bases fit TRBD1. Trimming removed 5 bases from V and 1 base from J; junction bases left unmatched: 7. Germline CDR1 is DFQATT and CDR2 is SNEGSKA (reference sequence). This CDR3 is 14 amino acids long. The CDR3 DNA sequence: TGCAGTGCTCAAACGGGGACAGTCCAAGAGACCCAGTACTTC. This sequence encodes CSAQTGTVQETQYF.

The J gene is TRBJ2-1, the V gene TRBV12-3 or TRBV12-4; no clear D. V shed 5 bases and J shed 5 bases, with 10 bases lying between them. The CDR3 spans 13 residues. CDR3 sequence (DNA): TGTGCCAGCAGTGCGCCGTCGAACAATGAGCAGTTCTTC. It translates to CASSAPSNNEQFF.

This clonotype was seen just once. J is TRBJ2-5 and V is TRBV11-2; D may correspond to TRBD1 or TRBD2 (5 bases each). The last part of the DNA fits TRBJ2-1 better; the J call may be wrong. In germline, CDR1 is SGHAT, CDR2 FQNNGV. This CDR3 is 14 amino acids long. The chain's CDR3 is CASSPSGDLHEQFF. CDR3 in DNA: TGTGCCAGCAGCCCGTCTGGGGACCTTCATGAGCAGTTCTTC.

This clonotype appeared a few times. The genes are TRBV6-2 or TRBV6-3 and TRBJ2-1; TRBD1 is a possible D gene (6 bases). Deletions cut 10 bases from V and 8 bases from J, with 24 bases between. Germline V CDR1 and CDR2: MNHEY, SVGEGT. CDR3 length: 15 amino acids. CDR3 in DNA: TGTGCCACATACACAGGACAGACCCTGTACCATGAGCAGTTCTTC. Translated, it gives CATYTGQTLYHEQFF.

The CDR3 spells CASSPDRRSYNEQFF. DNA for the CDR3: TGTGCCAGCAGTCCCGACAGACGCTCCTACAATGAGCAGTTCTTC. The rearrangement joins TRBV14 to TRBJ2-1, with a weak D call TRBD1 (5 bases). Trimming removed 6 bases from V and 0 bases from J, with 12 bases in between. Germline V lookup: CDR1 SGHDN, CDR2 FVKESK. The CDR3 contains 15 residues. Full variable domain (remainder filled in from reference TRBV14 and TRBJ2-1): EAGVTQFPSHSVIEKGQTVTLRCDPISGHDNLYWYRRVMGKEIKFLLHFVKESKQDESGMPNNRFLAERTGGTYSTLKVQPAELEDSGVYFCASSPDRRSYNEQFFGPGTRLTVL.

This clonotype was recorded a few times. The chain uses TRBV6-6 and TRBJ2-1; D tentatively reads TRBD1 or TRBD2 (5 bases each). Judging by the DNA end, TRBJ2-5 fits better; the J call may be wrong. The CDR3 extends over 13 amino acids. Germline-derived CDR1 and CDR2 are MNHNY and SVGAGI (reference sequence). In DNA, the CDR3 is TGTGCCAGCCGAATACTAGGGGAGGAGACCCAGTACTTC. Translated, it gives CASRILGEETQYF.

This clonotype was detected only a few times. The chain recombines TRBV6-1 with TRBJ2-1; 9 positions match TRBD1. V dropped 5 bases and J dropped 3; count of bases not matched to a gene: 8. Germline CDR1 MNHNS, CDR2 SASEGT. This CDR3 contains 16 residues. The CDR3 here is CASSLTGGPYYNEQFF. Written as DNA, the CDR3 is TGTGCCAGCAGTCTAACAGGGGGCCCCTACTACAATGAGCAGTTCTTC.

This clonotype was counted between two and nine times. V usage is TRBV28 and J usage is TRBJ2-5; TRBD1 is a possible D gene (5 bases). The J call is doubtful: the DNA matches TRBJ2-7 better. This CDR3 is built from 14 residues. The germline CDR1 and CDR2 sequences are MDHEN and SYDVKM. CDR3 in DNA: TGTGCCAGCAGCCCGATGGCAGGGTTTCACGAGCAGTACTTC. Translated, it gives CASSPMAGFHEQYF.